The 27 T cell receptor beta chains reported below all come from one sample, sequenced in a study of shared clonotypes between healthy human individuals. Libraries were prepared by immunoSEQ multiplex PCR; TCRdb keeps only in-frame clonotypes and omits some of them. The table has roughly 2.4 million clones, around 95% seen once. Sequencing input: naive CD4+ T cells sorted from blood. Subset given: CD45RA+ positively selected. These receptors all stem from a man aged 18 to 30 in good health.

This rearrangement joins TRBV5-1 to TRBJ2-7; D remains unclear. Trimming cost V 4 bases and J 4 bases, with 15 bases left between them. Germline V gives CDR1 SGHRS, CDR2 YFSETQ. The CDR3 totals 14 residues. This CDR3 is CASSPAGLGYEQYF. CDR3 DNA sequence: TGCGCCAGCAGCCCGGCCGGGTTGGGGTACGAGCAGTACTTC.

The chain links TRBV30 to TRBJ1-3, with TRBD1 matching 7 bases. The junction had 5 bases not matched to a gene; V was cut back by 1 base and J by 2 bases. The CDR3 is 15 residues long. Germline lookup yields CDR1 GTSNPN and CDR2 SVGIG (reference sequence). This CDR3 is CAWSATTGPGNTIYF. In nucleotides, the CDR3 is TGTGCCTGGAGTGCAACGACAGGGCCTGGAAACACCATATATTTT.

This rearrangement joins TRBV4-1 to TRBJ2-4; TRBD1 matches 11 bases. The CDR3 sequence is 18 residues long. The V gene end was trimmed by 0 bases and the J gene end by 9 bases; junction bases not matched to a gene: 13. CDR1 and CDR2 from the germline V gene are MGHRA and YSYEKL. The CDR3 nucleotides read TGCGCCAGCAGCCAAGAGGACAGGGGGCGGCTAGGTGGAGGCATTCAGTACTTC. It specifies CASSQEDRGRLGGGIQYF.

The V gene is TRBV2, the J gene TRBJ2-7; a weak D match, TRBD1 (6 bases). V lost 6 bases, J lost 1 base, and 10 bases lay in between. The CDR3 contains 13 residues. The germline CDR1 and CDR2 sequences are SNHLY and FYNNEI. The CDR3 bases are TGTGCCAGCAGGGCAGGGGCTTCCTACGAGCAGTACTTC. This codes for CASRAGASYEQYF. The full variable domain, completed using reference TRBV2 and TRBJ2-7, is EPEVTQTPSHQVTQMGQEVILRCVPISNHLYFYWYRQILGQKVEFLVSFYNNEISEKSEIFDDQFSVERPDGSNFTLKIRSTKLEDSAMYFCASRAGASYEQYFGPGTRLTVT.

This chain links TRBV2 with TRBJ2-7, with 9 positions matching TRBD2. There are 12 residues in the CDR3. J gave up 6 bases and V 6 bases, and 3 bases lay outside the gene matches. Per germline, CDR1 SNHLY and CDR2 FYNNEI. This chain's CDR3 is CASSTTSGEQYF. CDR3 DNA sequence: TGTGCCAGCAGCACGACTAGCGGCGAGCAGTACTTC. The variable domain in full, completed from reference TRBV2 and TRBJ2-7, reads EPEVTQTPSHQVTQMGQEVILRCVPISNHLYFYWYRQILGQKVEFLVSFYNNEISEKSEIFDDQFSVERPDGSNFTLKIRSTKLEDSAMYFCASSTTSGEQYFGPGTRLTVT.

The V gene is TRBV9, the J gene TRBJ1-2, with TRBD1 matching 7 bases. In germline, CDR1 is SGDLS, CDR2 YYNGEE. J gave up 5 bases and V 3 bases, and 13 bases lay outside the gene matches. The length of the CDR3 is 16 residues. The CDR3 region has the DNA TGTGCCAGCAGCGGTATCAATCCGGGACAGCGATATGGCTACACCTTC. It encodes CASSGINPGQRYGYTF.

To note about this clone: Other DNA sequences in this sample translate to the same CDR3. The chain employs TRBV30 and TRBJ1-1, with D perhaps matching TRBD1 (5 bases). Germline V gene data show CDR1 as GTSNPN and CDR2 as SVGIG (reference sequence). This CDR3 has 13 amino acids. V was clipped by 5 bases and J by 1 base, with 11 bases between them. The chain's CDR3 is CAWSRGGNTEAFF. The CDR3 nucleotides read TGTGCCTGGTCCCGGGGGGGGAACACTGAAGCTTTCTTT.

The chain is built from TRBV14 and TRBJ1-2; TRBD1 aligns across 8 bases. The V and J ends lost 2 bases and 4 bases, in that order; junction bases with no gene match: 6. Germline V lookup: CDR1 SGHDN, CDR2 FVKESK. The CDR3 runs 15 residues. CDR3 in amino acids: CASSQRGQGFYGYTF. The CDR3 DNA is TGTGCCAGCAGCCAAAGAGGACAGGGTTTCTATGGCTACACCTTC.

The chain recombines TRBV5-8 with TRBJ1-1; D perhaps matches TRBD1 (5 bases). The CDR3 extends over 14 amino acids. The germline CDR1 and CDR2 sequences are SGHTS and YDEGEE. The V and J ends lost 4 bases and 4 bases respectively, with 14 bases between them. The CDR3 loop is CASSLLGGSTEAFF. CDR3 sequence (DNA): TGTGCCAGCAGCCTACTGGGGGGGAGCACTGAAGCTTTCTTT.

The chain couples TRBV9 to TRBJ2-1; possibly TRBD2 for D (5 bases). Looked up from germline, CDR1 is SGDLS and CDR2 is YYNGEE. V shed 3 bases and J shed 7 bases, with 17 bases lying between them. The CDR3 loop spans 15 amino acids. The CDR3: CASSGLGRERNEQFF. CDR3 coding DNA: TGTGCCAGCAGCGGACTCGGTAGGGAGAGGAATGAGCAGTTCTTC.

This clone came up once. J is TRBJ2-7 and V is TRBV10-3, with a tentative D call TRBD1 (6 bases). The germline V and J ends were trimmed by 5 bases and 5 bases, with 19 bases remaining between them. There are 15 residues in the CDR3. Germline lookup yields CDR1 ENHRY and CDR2 SYGVKD. CDR3 residues: CAISRFSGVIDEQYF. In nucleotides, the CDR3 is TGTGCCATCAGTCGTTTTTCAGGGGTTATCGACGAGCAGTACTTC.

V and J are TRBV2 and TRBJ1-5; D uncertain. The germline CDR1 and CDR2 sequences are SNHLY and FYNNEI. The CDR3 totals 15 residues. V shed 6 bases and J shed 3 bases, with 15 bases lying between them. The CDR3 DNA sequence: TGTGCCAGCAGACTTCGACCTGCTGACAATCAGCCCCAGCATTTT. Its protein is CASRLRPADNQPQHF.

The V gene is TRBV5-3, the J gene TRBJ2-5; D call uncertain. TRBV5-3 is treated as an ORF (open reading frame) with a function not yet certain. Trimming took 2 bases from V and 4 from J, leaving 18 bases between them. CDR3 size: 16 residues. CDR3 loop: CARSFQTQSKGETQYF. Written as DNA, the CDR3 is TGTGCCAGAAGCTTCCAGACACAGAGCAAAGGAGAGACCCAGTACTTC.

The rearrangement links TRBV5-1 to TRBJ2-1; 8 nucleotides line up with TRBD2. The CDR3 consists of 17 residues. In germline, CDR1 is SGHRS, CDR2 YFSETQ. The V and J ends lost 1 base and 0 bases, in that order; junction bases with no gene match: 6. The CDR3 region is CASSLSLGTSSYNEQFF. For the CDR3, the DNA is TGCGCCAGCAGCTTGTCCCTCGGGACTAGCTCCTACAATGAGCAGTTCTTC.

The J gene is TRBJ1-1, the V gene TRBV6-5, with D unresolved. Germline V lookup: CDR1 MNHEY, CDR2 SVGAGI. The CDR3 has 13 residues. V was clipped by 6 bases and J by 5 bases, with 13 bases between them. CDR3 nucleotide sequence: TGTGCCAGCAGCCGTAGCTTCCCGACTGAAGCTTTCTTT. It is translated as CASSRSFPTEAFF.

The chain couples TRBV30 to TRBJ1-3, with D uncertain. This CDR3 comprises 12 residues. CDR1 and CDR2 (germline): GTSNPN, SVGIG (reference sequence). The CDR3 region is CALEFFRNTIYF. For the CDR3, the DNA is TGTGCACTGGAGTTCTTTCGAAACACCATATATTTT. Filled out from reference TRBV30 and TRBJ1-3, the complete variable domain reads SQTIHQWPATLVQPVGSPLSLECTVEGTSNPNLYWYRQAAGRGLQLLFYSVGIGQISSEVPQNLSASRPQDRQFILSSKKLLLSDSGFYLCALEFFRNTIYFGEGSWLTVV.

This chain links TRBV5-8 with TRBJ2-6, with 8 nucleotides matching TRBD1. The ends lost 0 bases at V and 0 bases at J; junction bases unmatched: 5. Germline V gene data show CDR1 as SGHTS and CDR2 as YDEGEE. The CDR3 runs 18 residues. This chain's CDR3 is CASSLGGTGFSGANVLTF. In DNA form, the CDR3 reads TGTGCCAGCAGCTTGGGTGGGACAGGATTCTCTGGGGCCAACGTCCTGACTTTC.

The sample holds one count of this clone. The chain has TRBV15 and TRBJ1-1, with no clear D. Germline V lookup: CDR1 LNHNV, CDR2 YYDKDF (reference sequence). V gave up 0 bases and J gave up 3 bases, with 14 bases separating them. The length of the CDR3 is 16 residues. This CDR3 reads CATSRDLHNSHTEAFF. The CDR3 DNA sequence: TGTGCCACCAGCAGAGATCTTCACAACAGCCACACTGAAGCTTTCTTT.

V gene TRBV27 combines with J gene TRBJ1-1, with D unclear. The CDR3 is 13 residues long. Trimming took off 8 bases at V and 4 bases at J, with 14 bases between the two ends. Germline V gene lookup returns CDR1 MNHEY and CDR2 SMNVEV (reference sequence). CDR3 residues: CASGRTVGTEAFF. The CDR3 nucleotides read TGTGCCAGCGGGCGTACAGTGGGCACTGAAGCTTTCTTT.

The CDR3 bases are TGTGCCAGCAGCCCAAACCCGACTAGCGGGACGTGGGGGCAGTACTTC. Amino acid sequence: CASSPNPTSGTWGQYF. This sequence joins TRBV5-4 and TRBJ2-7, with TRBD2 identical over 11 bases. The junction had 15 bases not matched to a gene; V was cut back by 4 bases and J by 9 bases. Germline V lookup: CDR1 SGHNT, CDR2 YYREEE (reference sequence). There are 16 residues in the CDR3.

The chain couples TRBV6-1 to TRBJ2-4, with D perhaps given as TRBD1 or TRBD2 (6 bases each). Germline V lookup: CDR1 MNHNS, CDR2 SASEGT. Trimming took 7 bases from V and 7 from J, leaving 20 bases between them. This CDR3 is built from 15 residues. The CDR3 region has the DNA TGTGCCAGCACTGAGGGTGTCGGGGGCCCCAACATTCAGTACTTC. As protein: CASTEGVGGPNIQYF.

The V call is TRBV6-1, the J call TRBJ1-4; D is unclear. Trimming cost V 3 bases and J 7 bases, with 12 bases left between them. The V gene's germline CDR1 is MNHNS and CDR2 SASEGT. This CDR3 is built from 14 residues. This CDR3 reads CASSERRVAEKLFF. The CDR3 bases are TGTGCCAGCAGTGAGAGGAGGGTGGCTGAAAAACTGTTTTTT.

J is TRBJ2-7 and V is TRBV7-8; no reliable D call. Trimming removed 5 bases from V and 3 bases from J, with 20 bases in between. Germline V gives CDR1 SGHVS, CDR2 FQNEAQ. The CDR3 totals 16 residues. The CDR3 DNA reads TGTGCCAGCAGCCCCCACCAGGCCCTACAGTACTACGAGCAGTACTTC. Its protein product is CASSPHQALQYYEQYF.

The chain combines TRBV19 with TRBJ1-6, with D perhaps matching TRBD1 (5 bases). This CDR3 comprises 15 residues. Deletions cut 3 bases from V and 4 bases from J, with 10 bases between. Germline V gives CDR1 LNHDA, CDR2 SQIVND (reference sequence). The CDR3 DNA follows: TGTGCCAGTAGTATCGGGGCAGGGTATAATTCACCCCTCCACTTT. This sequence encodes CASSIGAGYNSPLHF.

In this sample, this clone turned up once. This chain connects TRBV10-3 to TRBJ1-1; tentatively, D is TRBD1 (6 bases). In germline, CDR1 is ENHRY, CDR2 SYGVKD. This CDR3 comprises 13 residues. The germline V and J ends were trimmed by 10 bases and 0 bases, with 12 bases remaining between them. For the CDR3, the DNA is TGTGCCAGCTACAGGGAAATGAACACTGAAGCTTTCTTT. Translation gives CASYREMNTEAFF.

This chain uses TRBV6-1 with TRBJ2-1; maybe TRBD1 (5 bases). V lost 4 bases and J 0 bases, leaving 16 bases between the germline ends. Germline V gene sequence: CDR1 MNHNS, CDR2 SASEGT. The CDR3 runs to 17 residues. CDR3 sequence: CASSVNRISTSYNEQFF. For the CDR3, the DNA is TGTGCCAGCAGTGTAAACAGGATCTCGACCTCCTACAATGAGCAGTTCTTC.

To note about this clone: Other DNA sequences from this sample encode an identical CDR3 as well. The chain couples TRBV4-1 to TRBJ2-5, with 7 bases aligning to TRBD1. Germline assignment: CDR1 MGHRA and CDR2 YSYEKL. This CDR3 contains 13 residues. J gave up 5 bases and V 6 bases, and 6 bases lay outside the gene matches. In DNA form, the CDR3 reads TGCGCCAGCAGGAGGACAGGAATGGAGACCCAGTACTTC. Translated, it gives CASRRTGMETQYF.